Following are 6 T cell receptor beta chains from one sample sequenced in a study of T cells in Graves' hyperthyroidism and ophthalmopathy. Amplification of TCR beta CDR3 regions was performed using RNA transcripts as template. HTBI primers were employed in a first-round RT-PCR of the TCR CDR3. TCRdb used MiXCR to reprocess the multiplex PCR reads, holding one entry per CDR3 protein. The sample contains 300,000 to 450,000 distinct CDR3 sequences, about 15% of which appear only once. The sequencing sample was made of blood. Every receptor here comes from a woman in her 30s with Graves' ophthalmopathy.

This clonotype was counted at least ten times. The chain carries TRBV12-3 or TRBV12-4 and TRBJ2-3; 10 positions match TRBD2. V lost 5 bases, J lost 6 bases, and 11 bases stayed unmatched. The CDR3 spans 16 residues. The CDR3 nucleotides are TGTGCCAGCAGTGGAGTAAGCGGGGGGGCCGGGGATACGCAGTATTTT. Protein sequence: CASSGVSGGAGDTQYF.

In this sample, this clonotype turned up many times. This chain uses TRBV20-1 with TRBJ2-3, with TRBD2 identical over 13 bases. V was clipped by 5 bases and J by 4 bases; unmatched bases: 6. Germline loops: CDR1 DFQATT, CDR2 SNEGSKA (reference sequence). The CDR3 runs 15 residues. The CDR3: CSALPTSGGSDTQYF. The DNA of the CDR3 is TGCAGTGCTCTGCCGACTAGCGGGGGGTCAGATACGCAGTATTTT.

This clonotype came up a few times. This chain uses TRBV4-1 with TRBJ1-6, with 7 positions matching TRBD1. V gave up 3 bases and J gave up 9 bases; unmatched junction bases: 8. CDR1 MGHRA and CDR2 YSYEKL come from the germline V gene. This CDR3 has 15 amino acids. CDR3 bases: TGCGCCAGCAGCCAGAACCGGGACAGTCTTTCACCCCTCCACTTT. Amino acid sequence: CASSQNRDSLSPLHF.

The chain has TRBV9 and TRBJ1-2; tentatively, D is TRBD1 (5 bases). Trimming removed 7 bases from V and 8 bases from J, with 24 bases in between. Per the germline V gene, CDR1 is SGDLS and CDR2 is YYNGEE. This CDR3 is built from 15 residues. The CDR3: CASLRVLGTATGYTF. CDR3 bases: TGTGCCAGCTTAAGAGTACTGGGGACGGCCACGGGCTACACCTTC.

This clonotype was picked up a small number of times. The chain has TRBV14 and TRBJ1-1; D perhaps matches TRBD1 (5 bases). V dropped 0 bases and J dropped 4 bases, with 9 bases sitting between them. There are 14 residues in the CDR3. Looked up from germline, CDR1 is SGHDN and CDR2 is FVKESK. The CDR3 coding sequence is TGTGCCAGCAGCCAAGACTGGCAGGGCACTGAAGCTTTCTTT. It encodes CASSQDWQGTEAFF.

This clonotype was observed at least ten times. J is TRBJ2-5 and V is TRBV3-1; D unresolved. Germline V lookup: CDR1 LGHDT, CDR2 YNNKEL (reference sequence). The CDR3 covers 14 residues. Trimming pared 2 bases from V and 5 bases from J, leaving 12 bases between. The CDR3: CASSQLNRVETQYF. The CDR3 DNA reads as TGTGCCAGCAGCCAACTGAATAGGGTGGAGACCCAGTACTTC.